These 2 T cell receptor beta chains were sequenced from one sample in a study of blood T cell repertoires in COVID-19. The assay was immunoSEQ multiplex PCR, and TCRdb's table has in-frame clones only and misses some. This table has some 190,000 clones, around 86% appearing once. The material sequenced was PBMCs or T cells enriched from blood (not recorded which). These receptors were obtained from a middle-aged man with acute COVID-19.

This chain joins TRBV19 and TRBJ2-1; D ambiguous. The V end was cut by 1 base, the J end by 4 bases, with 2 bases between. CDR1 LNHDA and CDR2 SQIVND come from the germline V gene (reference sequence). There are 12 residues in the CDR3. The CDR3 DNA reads TGTGCCAGTAGTATAGCGTACAATGAGCAGTTCTTC. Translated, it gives CASSIAYNEQFF.

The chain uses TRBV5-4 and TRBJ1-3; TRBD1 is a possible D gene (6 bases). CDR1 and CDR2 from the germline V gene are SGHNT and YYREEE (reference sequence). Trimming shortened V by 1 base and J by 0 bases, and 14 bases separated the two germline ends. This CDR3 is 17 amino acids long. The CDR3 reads CASSLITGTFSGNTIYF. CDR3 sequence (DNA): TGTGCCAGCAGCTTGATCACAGGGACCTTCTCTGGAAACACCATATATTTT.